One sample yielded the 25 T cell receptor beta chains listed below, sequenced in a study of cytomegalovirus exposure and HLA in healthy donors. The PCR contained 60 Vbeta and 13 Jbeta primers. Profiling relied on immunoSEQ multiplex PCR, and the TCRdb table lists in-frame clones only, not all of them. The profile shows about 140,000 clones, around four fifths of them singletons. The sequenced material came from PBMCs. The receptors come from a male donor in good health and CMV-seropositive.

The chain links TRBV28 to TRBJ2-2; 9 bases line up with TRBD2. The CDR3 contains 14 residues. CDR1 is MDHEN and CDR2 is SYDVKM in the germline V gene. J lost 8 bases, V lost 7 bases, and 8 bases had no gene match. CDR3 sequence reads: CASTLAGAGGELFF. CDR3 nucleotide sequence: TGTGCCAGCACCTTAGCGGGAGCGGGAGGGGAGCTGTTTTTT.

J is TRBJ2-3 and V is TRBV19, with TRBD2 as a possible D gene (5 bases). This CDR3 is built from 16 residues. Germline V gives CDR1 LNHDA, CDR2 SQIVND (reference sequence). V gave up 3 bases and J gave up 2 bases, with 15 bases separating them. CDR3 sequence (DNA): TGTGCCAGTAGTATTGAGGTGGAGGTCACCACAGATACGCAGTATTTT. It is translated as CASSIEVEVTTDTQYF.

This clone came up once. CDR3 coding DNA: TGTGCCAGCAGCTTAGTCTCTAGCGGCTACGAGCAGTACTTC. Its translation is CASSLVSSGYEQYF. The chain has TRBV7-8 and TRBJ2-7; 7 bases line up with TRBD2. Germline lookup yields CDR1 SGHVS and CDR2 FQNEAQ. This CDR3 spans 14 amino acids. The V gene end was trimmed by 1 base and the J gene end by 3 bases; junction bases not matched to a gene: 3. The entire variable domain, with the rest obtained from reference TRBV7-8 and TRBJ2-7, is as follows: GAGVSQSPRYKVAKRGQDVALRCDPISGHVSLFWYQQALGQGPEFLTYFQNEAQLDKSGLPSDRFFAERPEGSVSTLKIQRTQQEDSAVYLCASSLVSSGYEQYFGPGTRLTVT.

This clone occurred once. J is TRBJ2-2 and V is TRBV6-5, with 7 bases that match TRBD1. The germline CDR1 and CDR2 sequences are MNHEY and SVGAGI. This CDR3 contains 15 residues. The V gene end was trimmed by 2 bases and the J gene end by 4 bases; junction bases not matched to a gene: 4. The CDR3 coding sequence is TGTGCCAGCAGTTACCCGGGACAGACCACCGGGGAGCTGTTTTTT. This translates into CASSYPGQTTGELFF.

The rearrangement joins TRBV28 to TRBJ1-5; TRBD1 agrees at 10 bases. V was pared by 6 bases and J by 4 bases, with 3 bases of the junction left unmatched. Germline V gene sequence: CDR1 MDHEN, CDR2 SYDVKM. The CDR3 loop spans 14 amino acids. This CDR3 is CASRLGQGNQPQHF. CDR3 coding DNA: TGTGCCAGCAGATTGGGACAGGGGAATCAGCCCCAGCATTTT.

This chain connects TRBV7-8 to TRBJ2-4; 9 bases agree with TRBD1. The CDR3 spans 16 residues. Germline CDR1 and CDR2: SGHVS and FQNEAQ. J lost 1 base, V lost 3 bases, and 4 bases had no gene match. The DNA of the CDR3 is TGTGCCAGCAGCTTTAGACAGGGGGGTGCCAAAAACATTCAGTACTTC. Protein product: CASSFRQGGAKNIQYF.

This clone was counted only a few times. This CDR3 is CASSSNFGTGKETQYF. The CDR3 DNA sequence: TGTGCCAGCAGTTCAAACTTCGGGACAGGGAAAGAGACCCAGTACTTC. The chain is built from TRBV27 and TRBJ2-5, with 9 bases aligning to TRBD1. The CDR3 spans 16 residues. Germline lookup yields CDR1 MNHEY and CDR2 SMNVEV (reference sequence). V dropped 4 bases and J dropped 3; count of bases not matched to a gene: 9.

With regard to this clone: The junction departs from germline at one end; a sequencing error may be responsible. This chain joins TRBV7-7 and TRBJ2-5; maybe TRBD1 (5 bases). TRBJ2-7 explains the end of the DNA better; the J call may be wrong. Germline V lookup: CDR1 SSHAT, CDR2 FNYEAQ (reference sequence). CDR3 length: 14 residues. The DNA of the CDR3 is TGTGCTAGCAGCTTGGGCCAGGGAACCTACGAGCAGTACTTC. Protein sequence: CASSLGQGTYEQYF.

The chain joins TRBV5-1 to TRBJ2-5; TRBD2 matches at 10 bases. CDR3 length: 16 residues. Germline assignment: CDR1 SGHRS and CDR2 YFSETQ. Trimming at V came to 2 bases and at J to 4 bases, leaving 8 bases not matched to a gene. The CDR3 DNA follows: TGCGCCAGCAGCTTTGCCGGGACTAGCGTACTAGAGACCCAGTACTTC. Translated, it gives CASSFAGTSVLETQYF.

V and J are TRBV7-2 and TRBJ1-5; D is possibly TRBD1 (5 bases). The ends were cut back, 3 bases at V and 7 bases at J, with 16 bases in the middle. Germline V gene data show CDR1 as SGHTA and CDR2 as FQGNSA. The CDR3 sequence is 15 residues long. CDR3 DNA sequence: TGTGCCAGCAGCTTCCATACGACAGAATTCCAGCCCCAGCATTTT. Protein: CASSFHTTEFQPQHF. Full variable domain (outside the CDR3, taken from reference TRBV7-2 and TRBJ1-5): GAGVSQSPSNKVTEKGKDVELRCDPISGHTALYWYRQSLGQGLEFLIYFQGNSAPDKSGLPSDRFSAERTGGSVSTLTIQRTQQEDSAVYLCASSFHTTEFQPQHFGDGTRLSIL.

The V and J genes are TRBV2 and TRBJ1-2; D is perhaps TRBD1 (6 bases). Trimming shortened V by 3 bases and J by 8 bases, and 19 bases separated the two germline ends. Per the germline V gene, CDR1 is SNHLY and CDR2 is FYNNEI. This CDR3 contains 15 residues. The CDR3 sequence is CASSDRTDSLWGYTF. The DNA for the CDR3 is TGTGCCAGCAGTGACCGGACAGACTCCCTCTGGGGCTACACCTTC.

V usage is TRBV7-3 and J usage is TRBJ2-3; D may be TRBD1 (6 bases). Germline V gene sequence: CDR1 SGHTA, CDR2 FQGTGA. Trimming shortened V by 2 bases and J by 2 bases, and 8 bases separated the two germline ends. There are 14 residues in the CDR3. The CDR3 region has the DNA TGTGCCAGCAGCTTAGGGGGCCTCACAGATACGCAGTATTTT. Its protein is CASSLGGLTDTQYF. Full variable domain (outside the CDR3, taken from reference TRBV7-3 and TRBJ2-3): GAGVSQTPSNKVTEKGKYVELRCDPISGHTALYWYRQSLGQGPEFLIYFQGTGAADDSGLPNDRFFAVRPEGSVSTLKIQRTERGDSAVYLCASSLGGLTDTQYFGPGTRLTVL.

This sequence joins TRBV5-1 and TRBJ1-2, with TRBD1 matching over 7 bases. Germline trimming cut 4 bases from V and 4 bases from J; bases unmatched to any gene: 13. The CDR3 sequence is 16 residues long. CDR1 and CDR2 (germline): SGHRS, YFSETQ. The CDR3 DNA follows: TGCGCCAGCAGCCCAGACCCCGGAGGGGGCCCCTATGGCTACACCTTC. Amino acids: CASSPDPGGGPYGYTF.

This chain uses TRBV4-2 with TRBJ1-5; no reliable D call. This CDR3 is built from 16 residues. The V end lost 1 base, the J end lost 3 bases, and 13 bases lay between the germline ends. The germline CDR1 and CDR2 sequences are LGHNA and YNFKEQ. CDR3 nucleotide sequence: TGTGCCAGCAGCCAAGCGTTGAGGCCCCCCAATCAGCCCCAGCATTTT. This codes for CASSQALRPPNQPQHF.

This clone was recorded once. V is TRBV7-9 and J is TRBJ1-3; D possibly corresponds to TRBD1 (6 bases). Trimming removed 0 bases from V and 5 bases from J, with 14 bases in between. Germline lookup yields CDR1 SEHNR and CDR2 FQNEAQ (reference sequence). The CDR3 covers 16 residues. The CDR3 protein is CASSLAFVQGRNTIYF. CDR3 coding DNA: TGTGCCAGCAGCTTAGCTTTTGTGCAGGGGAGAAACACCATATATTTT.

This chain connects TRBV19 to TRBJ2-7, with TRBD2 as a possible D gene (6 bases). The germline V gene encodes CDR1 LNHDA and CDR2 SQIVND (reference sequence). The CDR3 consists of 14 residues. Trimming took off 5 bases at V and 2 bases at J, with 13 bases between the two ends. CDR3 coding DNA: TGTGCCAGTAGTCTCGGGGGTGCCGCCTACGAGCAGTACTTC. Amino acids: CASSLGGAAYEQYF. Full variable domain (remainder filled in from reference TRBV19 and TRBJ2-7): DGGITQSPKYLFRKEGQNVTLSCEQNLNHDAMYWYRQDPGQGLRLIYYSQIVNDFQKGDIAEGYSVSREKKESFPLTVTSAQKNPTAFYLCASSLGGAAYEQYFGPGTRLTVT.

V gene TRBV19 combines with J gene TRBJ2-2; TRBD1 aligns across 11 bases. Germline V gene sequence: CDR1 LNHDA, CDR2 SQIVND (reference sequence). This CDR3 spans 16 amino acids. With 6 bases clipped from V and 2 bases from J, the junction kept 5 bases outside the gene matches. The CDR3 DNA follows: TGTGCCAGTAGCCCGGGACAGGGGGATAACACCGGGGAGCTGTTTTTT. It yields the protein CASSPGQGDNTGELFF.

This clone was picked up a small number of times. This chain links TRBV30 with TRBJ2-5; D is possibly TRBD2 (5 bases). Trimming shortened V by 7 bases and J by 2 bases, and 20 bases separated the two germline ends. The CDR3 has 15 amino acids. Germline V gene sequence: CDR1 GTSNPN, CDR2 SVGIG (reference sequence). CDR3 bases: TGTGCCTCCCAAGCGGCCGTCGAAGGGCAAGAGACCCAGTACTTC. As protein: CASQAAVEGQETQYF.

In this sample, this clone turned up a few times. The gene calls are TRBV4-1 and TRBJ2-1; 12 bases map to TRBD2. The CDR3 loop spans 17 amino acids. V gave up 3 bases and J gave up 7 bases; unmatched junction bases: 10. Germline values: CDR1 MGHRA, CDR2 YSYEKL. The CDR3 region is CASSQASGGAIRNEQFF. The CDR3 region has the DNA TGCGCCAGCAGCCAGGCTAGCGGGGGGGCGATTAGGAATGAGCAGTTCTTC.

This chain connects TRBV5-1 to TRBJ1-2; 8 bases map to TRBD1. The V and J ends lost 4 bases and 4 bases, in that order; junction bases with no gene match: 3. CDR3 length equals 13 residues. Germline CDR1 reads SGHRS; CDR2 reads YFSETQ. As DNA, the CDR3 is TGCGCCAGCAGCCCGGGACAGGTCTATGGCTACACCTTC. The encoded protein is CASSPGQVYGYTF.

The chain carries TRBV5-1 and TRBJ2-1; 12 positions agree with TRBD2. This CDR3 region has 17 residues. Trimming cost V 0 bases and J 6 bases; bases outside gene matches: 7. Germline assignment: CDR1 SGHRS and CDR2 YFSETQ. As DNA, the CDR3 is TGCGCCAGCAGCTTGGGGACTAGCGGGACCTATGCCAATGAGCAGTTCTTC. This sequence encodes CASSLGTSGTYANEQFF.

The chain carries TRBV9 and TRBJ2-1, with TRBD1 matching 8 bases. With V trimmed by 2 bases and J by 0 bases, 1 base remained unmatched. The CDR3 consists of 15 residues. In germline, CDR1 is SGDLS, CDR2 YYNGEE. The CDR3 DNA follows: TGTGCCAGCAGCGTCACAGGGGGCTCCTACAATGAGCAGTTCTTC. Protein sequence: CASSVTGGSYNEQFF.

The chain links TRBV7-9 to TRBJ2-5, with D possibly matching TRBD1 (6 bases). Trimming took 0 bases from V and 5 from J, leaving 22 bases between them. Looked up from germline, CDR1 is SEHNR and CDR2 is FQNEAQ (reference sequence). There are 18 residues in the CDR3. CDR3 region: CASSLAGFVRGRFETQYF. CDR3 nucleotides: TGTGCCAGCAGCTTAGCGGGGTTTGTCAGGGGACGTTTTGAGACCCAGTACTTC. Complete variable domain (other parts from reference TRBV7-9 and TRBJ2-5): DTGVSQNPRHKITKRGQNVTFRCDPISEHNRLYWYRQTLGQGPEFLTYFQNEAQLEKSRLLSDRFSAERPKGSFSTLEIQRTEQGDSAMYLCASSLAGFVRGRFETQYFGPGTRLLVL.

The chain links TRBV6-1 to TRBJ1-5; D is perhaps TRBD1 (5 bases). CDR3 size: 15 residues. V was shortened by 5 bases and J by 2 bases, with 13 bases between the two germline ends. Germline CDR1 is MNHNS and CDR2 is SASEGT. The CDR3 region is CASSFKGQGNQPQHF. The CDR3 region has the DNA TGTGCCAGCAGTTTTAAGGGGCAGGGCAATCAGCCCCAGCATTTT.

The chain recombines TRBV19 with TRBJ1-4; 8 bases align to TRBD1. Trimming cost V 2 bases and J 8 bases; bases outside gene matches: 7. Germline CDR1 is LNHDA and CDR2 is SQIVND (reference sequence). This CDR3 comprises 15 residues. CDR3 sequence (DNA): TGTGCCAGTAGTATAAGTGGACAGGGTGTGGAAAAACTGTTTTTT. The encoded protein is CASSISGQGVEKLFF.